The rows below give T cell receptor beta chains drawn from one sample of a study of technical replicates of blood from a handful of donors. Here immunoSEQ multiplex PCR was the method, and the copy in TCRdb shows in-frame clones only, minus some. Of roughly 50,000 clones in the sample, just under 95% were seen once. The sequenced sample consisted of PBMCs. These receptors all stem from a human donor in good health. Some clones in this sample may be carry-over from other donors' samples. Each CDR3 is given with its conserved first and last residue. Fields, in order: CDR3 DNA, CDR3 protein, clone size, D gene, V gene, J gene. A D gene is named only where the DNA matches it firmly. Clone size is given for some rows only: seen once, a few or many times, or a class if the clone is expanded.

TGCGCCAGCAGCCAAGAGACTAGCGGGGGGGAGGGAGAGACCCAGTACTTC	CASSQETSGGEGETQYF	.	TRBD2	TRBV4-1	TRBJ2-5
TGCGCCAGCACCTCTGGAGCAGCGGGGGTCTACAATGAGCAGTTCTTC	CASTSGAAGVYNEQFF	.	TRBD2	TRBV5-1	TRBJ2-1
TGTGCCAGCAGTTCCAAACTAGCGGGGGGGCCTTGGGGTGAGCAGTTCTTC	CASSSKLAGGPWGEQFF	.	TRBD2	TRBV27	TRBJ2-1
TGTGCCAGCAGCTGGGACAGGGAGACTGAGCAGTTCTTC	CASSWDRETEQFF	.	TRBD1	TRBV7-7	TRBJ2-1
TGTGCCAGCAGCTTAACTCAGCGGGAGGGCCCCACAGATACGCAGTATTTT	CASSLTQREGPTDTQYF	.	TRBD2	TRBV7-2	TRBJ2-3
TGTGCCAGTAGTGTACTAGCGGAGGGGAATGAGCAGTTCTTC	CASSVLAEGNEQFF	.	TRBD2	TRBV19	TRBJ2-1
TGCGCCAGCAGCCAAGTGCCTAGCTTGGGCGGGACCCAGTACTTC	CASSQVPSLGGTQYF	.	.	TRBV4-3	TRBJ2-5
TGCGCCAGCAGCTTGGGGCCCCTCAGTGGCGAGCAGTACTTC	CASSLGPLSGEQYF	.	.	TRBV5-1	TRBJ2-7
TGCACCAGCAGCCACCGCGTCGGGACAGGGAAGGAGTGTCGTAATCAGCCCCAGCATTTT	CTSSHRVGTGKECRNQPQHF	.	.	TRBV1	TRBJ1-5
TGTGCCACCAGCAGAGCCGAGGACAGGTTGAGGGGTGAGCAGTTCTTC	CATSRAEDRLRGEQFF	.	TRBD1	TRBV15	TRBJ2-1
TGTGCCAGCAGTTCAGGGGGCGGCTATGGCTACACCTTC	CASSSGGGYGYTF	.	TRBD1	TRBV14	TRBJ1-2
TGTGCCACCAGCACCGGACTAGCGGGATCACCGGGTACGCAGTATTTT	CATSTGLAGSPGTQYF	.	TRBD2	TRBV15	TRBJ2-3
TGTGCCAGCAGCTTACCGGCAGGGGCCTCCGGGGAGCTGTTTTTT	CASSLPAGASGELFF	.	.	TRBV13	TRBJ2-2
TGTGCCAGCAGCCTCTACAGGGCGGGCTACAATGAGCAGTTCTTC	CASSLYRAGYNEQFF	once	.	TRBV7-7	TRBJ2-1
TGTGCCAGCAGCTTTGGGGGCGGGAGCGGCGTTAGGTATGAGCAGTTCTTC	CASSFGGGSGVRYEQFF	.	.	TRBV7-8	TRBJ2-1
TGCAGCGTTGAGGTTAGCACTGAAGCTTTCTTT	CSVEVSTEAFF	.	.	TRBV29-1	TRBJ1-1
TGTGCCAGCAGCAAACCAGGGGGAGATACGCAGTATTTT	CASSKPGGDTQYF	.	TRBD1	TRBV25-1	TRBJ2-3
TGTGCCAGCACCCCCGGGCGGGCTAGCGGGATCCAAGAGACCCAGTACTTC	CASTPGRASGIQETQYF	.	TRBD2	TRBV28	TRBJ2-5
TGTGCCAGCAGTCTTAGCGGGAGGGGGCCAGATACGCAGTATTTT	CASSLSGRGPDTQYF	.	TRBD2	TRBV6-5	TRBJ2-3
TGTGCCAGCAGAAAAACCCCCGGGACAGGGGGCTACGAGCAGTACTTC	CASRKTPGTGGYEQYF	.	TRBD1	TRBV7-8	TRBJ2-7
TGTGCCAGCAGCTTTTCACCTAGCGGGGGGGTTGGAGAGACCCAGTACTTC	CASSFSPSGGVGETQYF	.	TRBD2	TRBV5-4	TRBJ2-5
TGTGCCAGCCGAGCCGGAGGACGGACCAATTCACCCCTCCACTTT	CASRAGGRTNSPLHF	.	.	TRBV11-2	TRBJ1-6
TGTGCCAGCAACCATCTGAGGGACTTCTACGAGCAGTACTTC	CASNHLRDFYEQYF	.	.	TRBV5-5	TRBJ2-7
TGCAGCGAGCGACTTACCACAGATACGCAGTATTTT	CSERLTTDTQYF	.	.	TRBV29-1	TRBJ2-3
TGTGCTAGTGGTTTAGCGGGAGGAATGACGCAGTATTTT	CASGLAGGMTQYF	.	TRBD2	TRBV12-5	TRBJ2-3
TGTGCCAGCAGTGAGCACAGGGCTCAAGATACGCAGTATTTT	CASSEHRAQDTQYF	.	.	TRBV25-1	TRBJ2-3
TGTGCCAGCAGCTTTCCGTTTTCCTACGAGCAGTACTTC	CASSFPFSYEQYF	.	.	TRBV5-8	TRBJ2-7
TGTGCCAGCAGTTACTCGGGGACTAGCTCCTACAATGAGCAGTTCTTC	CASSYSGTSSYNEQFF	.	TRBD2	TRBV6-6	TRBJ2-1
TGTGCCAGCAGCCAGTTAGACACCCTCCACTTT	CASSQLDTLHF	once	.	TRBV5-4	TRBJ1-6
TGTGCCAGCAGCGCCCTTCAAGGGGAGGGTTACAATGAGCAGTTCTTC	CASSALQGEGYNEQFF	.	TRBD2	TRBV4-2	TRBJ2-1
TGTGCCAGCAGCTTTTGGTTACTGAGCTCCTACGAGCAGTACTTC	CASSFWLLSSYEQYF	.	.	TRBV7-9	TRBJ2-7
TGTGCCAGCAGCCACACACCGAACACTGAAGCTTTCTTT	CASSHTPNTEAFF	.	.	TRBV6-5	TRBJ1-1
TGCAGCGCTTACAGGGATAGGGACGAAGCTTTCTTT	CSAYRDRDEAFF	.	.	TRBV29-1	TRBJ1-1
TGTGCCAGCTCAGCTGGACAGGGTGGACCACCCCTCCACTTT	CASSAGQGGPPLHF	.	TRBD1	TRBV18	TRBJ1-6
TGTGCCAGCAGTCGGGACAGTGACTCTGGCTACACCTTC	CASSRDSDSGYTF	.	TRBD1	TRBV7-2	TRBJ1-2
TGTGCCAGCAGCTTAGGTCGACAGTTCTCTGGAAACACCATATATTTT	CASSLGRQFSGNTIYF	once	.	TRBV7-9	TRBJ1-3
TGTGCCAGCAGTGGAGGGCTCTCTAGCACAGATACGCAGTATTTT	CASSGGLSSTDTQYF	.	.	TRBV9	TRBJ2-3
TGCGCCAGCAGCGAGAATCACAATGAGCAGTTCTTC	CASSENHNEQFF	few	.	TRBV4-3	TRBJ2-1
TGTGCCAGCAGACGTAATGGACTTTACGAGCAGTACTTC	CASRRNGLYEQYF	.	.	TRBV7-2	TRBJ2-7